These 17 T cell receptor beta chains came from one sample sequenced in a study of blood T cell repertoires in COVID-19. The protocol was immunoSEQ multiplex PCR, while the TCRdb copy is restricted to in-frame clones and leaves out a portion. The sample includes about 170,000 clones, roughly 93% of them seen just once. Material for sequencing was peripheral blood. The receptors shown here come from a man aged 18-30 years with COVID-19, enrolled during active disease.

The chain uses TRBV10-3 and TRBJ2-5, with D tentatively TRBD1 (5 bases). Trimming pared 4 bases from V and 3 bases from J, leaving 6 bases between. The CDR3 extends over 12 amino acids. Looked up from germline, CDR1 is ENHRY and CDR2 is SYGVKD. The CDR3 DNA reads TGTGCCATCAGTGTAGGGGAAGAGACCCAGTACTTC. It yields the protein CAISVGEETQYF.

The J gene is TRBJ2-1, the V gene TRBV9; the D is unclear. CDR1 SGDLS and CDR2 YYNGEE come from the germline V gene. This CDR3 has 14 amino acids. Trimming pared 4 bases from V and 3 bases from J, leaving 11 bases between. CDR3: CASSPEVDYNEQFF. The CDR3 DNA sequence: TGTGCCAGCAGCCCAGAGGTAGACTACAATGAGCAGTTCTTC.

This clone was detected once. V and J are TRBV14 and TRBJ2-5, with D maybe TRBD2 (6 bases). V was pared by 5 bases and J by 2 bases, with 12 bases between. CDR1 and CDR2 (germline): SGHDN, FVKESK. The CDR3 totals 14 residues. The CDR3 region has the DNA TGTGCCAGCAGCGTAGTGGCGGGACAAGAGACCCAGTACTTC. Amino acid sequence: CASSVVAGQETQYF.

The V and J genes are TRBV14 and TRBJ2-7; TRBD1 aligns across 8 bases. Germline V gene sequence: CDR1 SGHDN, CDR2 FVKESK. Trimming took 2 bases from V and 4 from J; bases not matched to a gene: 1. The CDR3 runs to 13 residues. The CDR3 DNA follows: TGTGCCAGCAGCCAATACAGGGGGTACGAGCAGTACTTC. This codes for CASSQYRGYEQYF.

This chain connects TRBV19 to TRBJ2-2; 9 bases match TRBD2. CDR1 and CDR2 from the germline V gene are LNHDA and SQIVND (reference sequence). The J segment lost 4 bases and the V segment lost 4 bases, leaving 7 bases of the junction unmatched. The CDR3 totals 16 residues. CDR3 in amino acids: CASSSRLAGTTGELFF. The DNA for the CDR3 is TGTGCCAGTAGTAGCCGCCTAGCGGGGACCACCGGGGAGCTGTTTTTT.

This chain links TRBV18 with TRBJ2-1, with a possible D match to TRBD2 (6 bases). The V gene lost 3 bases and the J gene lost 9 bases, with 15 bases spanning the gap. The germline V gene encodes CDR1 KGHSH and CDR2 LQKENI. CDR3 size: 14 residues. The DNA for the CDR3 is TGTGCCAGCTCACCTTTTCGGGAGAGCGGTGAGCAGTTCTTC. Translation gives CASSPFRESGEQFF.

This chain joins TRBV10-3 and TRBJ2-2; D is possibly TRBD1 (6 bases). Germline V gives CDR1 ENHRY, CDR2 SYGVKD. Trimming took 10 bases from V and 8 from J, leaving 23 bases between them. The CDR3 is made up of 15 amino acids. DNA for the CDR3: TGTGCCACGAGAGGGGGTGACGGGGATATAGGGGAGCTGTTTTTT. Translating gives CATRGGDGDIGELFF.

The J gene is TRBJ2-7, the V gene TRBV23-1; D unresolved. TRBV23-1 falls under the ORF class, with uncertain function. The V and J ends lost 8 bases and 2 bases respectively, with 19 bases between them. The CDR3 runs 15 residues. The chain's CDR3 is CASGLQTPPTYEQYF. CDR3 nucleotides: TGCGCCAGCGGATTACAGACACCCCCAACCTACGAGCAGTACTTC.

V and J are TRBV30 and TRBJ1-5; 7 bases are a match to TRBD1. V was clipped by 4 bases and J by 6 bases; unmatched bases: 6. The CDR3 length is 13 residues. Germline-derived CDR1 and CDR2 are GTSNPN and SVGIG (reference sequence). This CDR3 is CAWTPGGLQPQHF. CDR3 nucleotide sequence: TGTGCCTGGACTCCAGGGGGTCTTCAGCCCCAGCATTTT.

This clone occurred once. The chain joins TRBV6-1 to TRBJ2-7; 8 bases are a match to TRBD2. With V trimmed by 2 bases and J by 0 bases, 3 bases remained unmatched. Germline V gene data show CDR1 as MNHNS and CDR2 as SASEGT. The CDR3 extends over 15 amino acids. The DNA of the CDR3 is TGTGCCAGCAGTGAAACTAGCGGCCTCTCCTACGAGCAGTACTTC. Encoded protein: CASSETSGLSYEQYF.

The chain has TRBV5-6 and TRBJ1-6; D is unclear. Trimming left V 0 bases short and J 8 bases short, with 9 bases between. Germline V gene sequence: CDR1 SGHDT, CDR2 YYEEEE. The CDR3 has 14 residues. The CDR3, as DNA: TGTGCCAGCAGCTTGGACGGGAATTATTCACCCCTCCACTTT. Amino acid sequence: CASSLDGNYSPLHF.

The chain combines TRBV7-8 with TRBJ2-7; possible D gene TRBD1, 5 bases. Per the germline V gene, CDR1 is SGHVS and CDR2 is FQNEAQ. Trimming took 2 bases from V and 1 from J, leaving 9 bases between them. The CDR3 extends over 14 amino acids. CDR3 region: CASSLFQGSYEQYF. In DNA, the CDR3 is TGTGCCAGCAGCTTATTTCAGGGTTCCTACGAGCAGTACTTC.

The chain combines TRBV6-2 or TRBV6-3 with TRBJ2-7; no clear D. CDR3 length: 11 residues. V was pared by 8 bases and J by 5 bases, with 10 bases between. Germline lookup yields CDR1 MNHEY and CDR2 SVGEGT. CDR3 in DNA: TGTGCCAGCCGCCGCGGTCACGAGCAGTACTTC. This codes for CASRRGHEQYF.

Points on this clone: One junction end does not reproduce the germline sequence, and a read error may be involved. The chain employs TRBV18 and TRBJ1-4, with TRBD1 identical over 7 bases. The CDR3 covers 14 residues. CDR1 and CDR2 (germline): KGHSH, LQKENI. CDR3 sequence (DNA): TGTGCCAGCTCACCGGCAGGGGGATTAGAAAAACTGCTTTTT. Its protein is CASSPAGGLEKLLF. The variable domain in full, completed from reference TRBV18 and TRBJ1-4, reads NAGVMQNPRHLVRRRGQEARLRCSPMKGHSHVYWYRQLPEEGLKFMVYLQKENIIDESGMPKERFSAEFPKEGPSILRIQQVVRGDSAAYFCASSPAGGLEKLLFGSGTQLSVL.

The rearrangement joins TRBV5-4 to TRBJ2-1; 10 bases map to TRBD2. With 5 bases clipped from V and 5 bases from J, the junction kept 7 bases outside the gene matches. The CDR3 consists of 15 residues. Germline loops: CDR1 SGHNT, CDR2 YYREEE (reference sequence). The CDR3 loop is CASRALAGDNNEQFF. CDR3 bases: TGTGCCAGCAGGGCCCTAGCGGGAGACAACAATGAGCAGTTCTTC.

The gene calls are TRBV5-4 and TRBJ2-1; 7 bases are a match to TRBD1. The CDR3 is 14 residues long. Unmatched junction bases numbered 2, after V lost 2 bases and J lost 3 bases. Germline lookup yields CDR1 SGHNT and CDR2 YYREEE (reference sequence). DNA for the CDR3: TGTGCCAGCAGCTTCGACAGGGACTACAATGAGCAGTTCTTC. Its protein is CASSFDRDYNEQFF.

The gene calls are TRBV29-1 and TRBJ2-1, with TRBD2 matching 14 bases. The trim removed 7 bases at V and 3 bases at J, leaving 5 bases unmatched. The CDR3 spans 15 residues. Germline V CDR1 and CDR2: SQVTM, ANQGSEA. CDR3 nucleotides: TGCAGCGGGGCGGGACTAGCGGGAGACTACAATGAGCAGTTCTTC. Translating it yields CSGAGLAGDYNEQFF.